The 23 T cell receptor beta chains given below trace back to one sample, sequenced in a study of blood T cell repertoires in COVID-19. Assay used: immunoSEQ multiplex PCR; TCRdb lists only in-frame clones, some missing. Here the sample spans 240,000 or so clones, 70% to 90% being singletons. The sequenced sample was peripheral blood. The receptors shown here come from a man aged 55 to 69 with acute or convalescent COVID-19.

This sequence joins TRBV6-2 or TRBV6-3 and TRBJ1-5; D not resolved. Trimming took 0 bases from V and 8 from J, leaving 17 bases between them. The CDR3 covers 16 residues. Germline values: CDR1 MNHEY, CDR2 SVGEGT. The CDR3 DNA reads TGTGCCAGCAGTTACTCGAAGGTAATGCTCCGGGAGCCCCAGCATTTT. This gives the protein CASSYSKVMLREPQHF.

The chain is built from TRBV24-1 and TRBJ1-1; 9 nucleotides match TRBD1. V shed 5 bases and J 8 bases; nucleotides not matched to a gene: 2. Germline lookup yields CDR1 KGHDR and CDR2 SFDVKD. This CDR3 contains 12 residues. CDR3 nucleotide sequence: TGTGCCACCAGTGCCACAGGGGGCGAAGCTTTCTTT. It encodes CATSATGGEAFF.

The CDR3 sequence is CASSVAGGRAGELFF. The DNA of the CDR3 is TGTGCCAGCAGCGTAGCGGGAGGAAGGGCCGGGGAGCTGTTTTTT. The rearrangement links TRBV9 to TRBJ2-2, with 7 bases identical to TRBD2. V lost 0 bases and J lost 6; bases outside the gene matches: 5. Germline V lookup: CDR1 SGDLS, CDR2 YYNGEE. CDR3 length: 15 amino acids.

The rearrangement joins TRBV15 to TRBJ2-3, with TRBD2 matching 9 bases. The J segment lost 3 bases and the V segment lost 1 base, leaving 5 bases of the junction unmatched. The CDR3 sequence is 16 residues long. Germline lookup yields CDR1 LNHNV and CDR2 YYDKDF (reference sequence). CDR3 in amino acids: CATSRVSGGRTDTQYF. CDR3 sequence (DNA): TGTGCCACCAGCAGAGTAAGCGGGGGGAGGACAGATACGCAGTATTTT.

This clone was seen a handful of times. V is TRBV28 and J is TRBJ1-3; D possibly corresponds to TRBD1 (6 bases). The CDR3 consists of 16 residues. The germline gives CDR1 MDHEN, CDR2 SYDVKM. V dropped 2 bases and J dropped 0 bases, with 11 bases sitting between them. The CDR3 nucleotides are TGTGCCAGCAGTTTACCGGGACAAGACTCTGGAAACACCATATATTTT. Amino acid sequence: CASSLPGQDSGNTIYF.

V gene TRBV27 combines with J gene TRBJ1-1, with 12 nucleotides matching TRBD1. The CDR3 runs 16 residues. Germline CDR1 reads MNHEY; CDR2 reads SMNVEV (reference sequence). Losses at the gene ends were 7 bases for V and 7 bases for J; bases not matched to a gene: 13. CDR3 in amino acids: CASTPAGTGGEDEAFF. The CDR3 DNA is TGTGCCAGCACCCCTGCGGGGACAGGGGGCGAGGATGAAGCTTTCTTT.

This clone was found a few times. This rearrangement joins TRBV7-2 to TRBJ2-2; tentatively, D is TRBD1 (6 bases). The CDR3 is made up of 16 amino acids. Per germline, CDR1 SGHTA and CDR2 FQGNSA. Trimming took off 7 bases at V and 6 bases at J, with 21 bases between the two ends. CDR3 DNA: TGTGCCAGCACAGCTTGGCCAGGGGTTGGGGCCGGGGAGCTGTTTTTT. As protein: CASTAWPGVGAGELFF.

The chain joins TRBV3-1 (or the pseudogene TRBV3-2) to TRBJ2-6, with TRBD2 matching over 10 bases. Germline V CDR1 and CDR2: LGHDT, YNNKEL (reference sequence). The CDR3 is made up of 19 amino acids. V trimming: 2 bases; J trimming: 1 base; junction bases outside the gene matches: 8. The CDR3 DNA reads as TGTGCCAGCAGCCAACCCGGGGTAGCGGGAGGATCTGGGGCCAACGTCCTGACTTTC. It codes for CASSQPGVAGGSGANVLTF.

V and J are TRBV5-6 and TRBJ2-1; 14 bases map to TRBD2. The CDR3 has 16 residues. Germline V gene data show CDR1 as SGHDT and CDR2 as YYEEEE. V lost 4 bases to trimming and J lost 8 bases; unmatched junction nucleotides: 8. The CDR3 coding sequence is TGTGCCAGCAGCCAGACTAGCGGGAGGGCCTGGGATGAGCAGTTCTTC. Amino acids: CASSQTSGRAWDEQFF.

The chain is built from TRBV6-5 and TRBJ1-1; TRBD1 aligns across 7 bases. The J segment lost 0 bases and the V segment lost 6 bases, leaving 7 bases of the junction unmatched. This CDR3 region has 15 residues. The germline gives CDR1 MNHEY, CDR2 SVGAGI. CDR3 in DNA: TGTGCCAGCAGGGCAGACAGGGCCATGAACACTGAAGCTTTCTTT. Residues: CASRADRAMNTEAFF.

This clone appeared a single time. The V call is TRBV28, the J call TRBJ2-3; perhaps TRBD1 as D (6 bases). CDR3 length equals 15 residues. Germline V lookup: CDR1 MDHEN, CDR2 SYDVKM. The V end was cut by 2 bases, the J end by 1 base, with 10 bases between. The chain's CDR3 is CASSLAGVGTDTQYF. The DNA for the CDR3 is TGTGCCAGCAGTTTAGCAGGGGTGGGCACAGATACGCAGTATTTT.

The rearrangement joins TRBV19 to TRBJ1-6, with 8 nucleotides matching TRBD1. Germline V gene sequence: CDR1 LNHDA, CDR2 SQIVND (reference sequence). J lost 8 bases, V lost 6 bases, and 9 bases had no gene match. The CDR3 consists of 15 residues. The CDR3 here is CASRPWGQEHSPLHF. CDR3 DNA sequence: TGTGCCAGTAGACCCTGGGGACAGGAGCATTCACCCCTCCACTTT.

This sequence joins TRBV19 and TRBJ2-2; 8 nucleotides align to TRBD1. Per germline, CDR1 LNHDA and CDR2 SQIVND (reference sequence). V dropped 1 base and J dropped 7; count of bases not matched to a gene: 5. The CDR3 loop spans 15 amino acids. The DNA for the CDR3 is TGTGCCAGTAGTATAGGACAGGGGAGAGGCGGGGAGCTGTTTTTT. It encodes CASSIGQGRGGELFF. The full variable domain, completed using reference TRBV19 and TRBJ2-2, is DGGITQSPKYLFRKEGQNVTLSCEQNLNHDAMYWYRQDPGQGLRLIYYSQIVNDFQKGDIAEGYSVSREKKESFPLTVTSAQKNPTAFYLCASSIGQGRGGELFFGEGSRLTVL.

This rearrangement joins TRBV5-5 to TRBJ2-7, with D possibly TRBD2 on 6 matching bases. Germline loops: CDR1 SGHKS, CDR2 YYEKEE (reference sequence). This CDR3 is 15 amino acids long. V was clipped by 4 bases and J by 5 bases, with 19 bases between them. The CDR3, as DNA: TGTGCCAGCAGCCTGGACGTAGGGGACTGGGACGAGCAGTACTTC. This gives the protein CASSLDVGDWDEQYF. Using reference TRBV5-5 and TRBJ2-7 for the parts outside the CDR3, the full variable domain is DAGVTQSPTHLIKTRGQQVTLRCSPISGHKSVSWYQQVLGQGPQFIFQYYEKEERGRGNFPDRFSARQFPNYSSELNVNALLLGDSALYLCASSLDVGDWDEQYFGPGTRLTVT.

The chain combines TRBV7-2 with TRBJ2-1; 15 bases agree with TRBD2. CDR3 size: 17 residues. Per the germline V gene, CDR1 is SGHTA and CDR2 is FQGNSA. V dropped 2 bases and J dropped 8; count of bases not matched to a gene: 7. The CDR3 protein is CASSLRTSGRVGYEQFF. The CDR3, as DNA: TGTGCCAGCAGCTTAAGGACTAGCGGGAGGGTGGGGTATGAGCAGTTCTTC.

The chain carries TRBV5-5 and TRBJ2-4, with D uncertain. CDR3 length: 15 amino acids. Trimming took off 4 bases at V and 9 bases at J, with 20 bases between the two ends. The germline gives CDR1 SGHKS, CDR2 YYEKEE (reference sequence). The DNA of the CDR3 is TGTGCCAGCAGCCCCTTAGACTTATCCTTGGGCATTCAGTACTTC. Its translation: CASSPLDLSLGIQYF.

This chain connects TRBV9 to TRBJ1-3; no firm D call. The V gene lost 0 bases and the J gene lost 0 bases, with 7 bases spanning the gap. The CDR3 has 15 residues. Germline V lookup: CDR1 SGDLS, CDR2 YYNGEE. CDR3 in amino acids: CASSVEAFSGNTIYF. The CDR3 nucleotides read TGTGCCAGCAGCGTAGAAGCCTTCTCTGGAAACACCATATATTTT.

The V call is TRBV12-5, the J call TRBJ2-2; TRBD1 might be the D (5 bases). V was pared by 5 bases and J by 5 bases, with 18 bases between. CDR3 length: 16 residues. Germline CDR1 reads LGHNT; CDR2 reads FRNRAP. CDR3 sequence (DNA): TGTGCTAGTGGTCCGCCCGAGTTTCAGGGAACCGGGGAGCTGTTTTTT. Protein sequence: CASGPPEFQGTGELFF.

The V and J genes are TRBV13 and TRBJ2-3; possibly TRBD1 for D (6 bases). This CDR3 has 15 amino acids. V dropped 5 bases and J dropped 2 bases, with 14 bases sitting between them. Germline V gene data show CDR1 as PRHDT and CDR2 as FYEKMQ (reference sequence). In nucleotides, the CDR3 is TGTGCCAGCAGCCCTGATGGACAGTACACAGATACGCAGTATTTT. It codes for CASSPDGQYTDTQYF.

J is TRBJ1-5 and V is TRBV7-2, with TRBD1 as a possible D gene (5 bases). Trimming left V 2 bases short and J 6 bases short, with 14 bases between. This CDR3 has 15 amino acids. Germline CDR1 SGHTA, CDR2 FQGNSA. This chain's CDR3 is CASSLRMGEGQPQHF. DNA of the CDR3: TGTGCCAGCAGCTTAAGAATGGGGGAGGGTCAGCCCCAGCATTTT.

The chain carries TRBV11-2 and TRBJ1-3; D ambiguous. CDR1 and CDR2 from the germline V gene are SGHAT and FQNNGV. The CDR3 has 15 amino acids. V lost 2 bases, J lost 0 bases, and 8 bases lay in between. Here the CDR3 reads CASSLSTDSGNTIYF. The CDR3 nucleotides read TGTGCCAGCAGCTTAAGTACAGACTCTGGAAACACCATATATTTT. Complete variable domain (other parts from reference TRBV11-2 and TRBJ1-3): EAGVAQSPRYKIIEKRQSVAFWCNPISGHATLYWYQQILGQGPKLLIQFQNNGVVDDSQLPKDRFSAERLKGVDSTLKIQPAKLEDSAVYLCASSLSTDSGNTIYFGEGSWLTVV.

This chain joins TRBV4-3 and TRBJ2-7; 8 nucleotides align to TRBD2. The CDR3 contains 15 residues. Germline assignment: CDR1 LGHNA and CDR2 YSLEER. The V segment lost 1 base and the J segment 3 bases; nucleotides outside the gene matches: 5. Here the CDR3 DNA reads TGCGCCAGCAGCCAAGTGGGGACTAGTGTCTACGAGCAGTACTTC. This gives the protein CASSQVGTSVYEQYF.

This chain joins TRBV27 and TRBJ2-1; the D gene is possibly TRBD1 (6 bases). The CDR3 covers 13 residues. Per germline, CDR1 MNHEY and CDR2 SMNVEV (reference sequence). The V end was cut by 3 bases, the J end by 8 bases, with 11 bases between. CDR3 nucleotides: TGTGCCAGCAGTTTTGACAGGACCGATGAGCAGTTCTTC. This codes for CASSFDRTDEQFF.